The next 18 T cell receptor beta chains were all read from a single sample in a study of OX40 agonist ivuxolimab in advanced cancers. Assay used: immunoSEQ multiplex PCR; TCRdb lists only in-frame clones, some missing. The sample carries fewer than 90,000 clones, roughly 84% recorded once. The source material was CD4+ or CD8+ T cells sorted from blood, sampled in a trial of the OX40 agonist ivuxolimab. The receptors derive from an adult with an advanced solid tumor such as melanoma, head and neck, liver or kidney cancer.

Only one count was recorded for this clone. The V and J genes are TRBV25-1 and TRBJ1-3; 9 bases map to TRBD1. From germline, CDR1 is MGHDK and CDR2 SYGVNS. This CDR3 has 15 residues. V was pared by 2 bases and J by 4 bases, with 3 bases of the junction left unmatched. The CDR3 loop reads CASSEAGTGGNTIYF. As DNA, the CDR3 is TGTGCCAGCAGTGAAGCCGGGACAGGGGGAAACACCATATATTTT.

This chain joins TRBV18 and TRBJ1-1; D remains unclear. This CDR3 spans 13 amino acids. CDR1 and CDR2 from the germline V gene are KGHSH and LQKENI. V lost 3 bases to trimming and J lost 1 base, with 6 bases between them. The CDR3 is CASSPAGNTEAFF. In DNA form, the CDR3 reads TGTGCCAGCTCACCGGCGGGGAACACTGAAGCTTTCTTT.

This chain uses TRBV5-1 with TRBJ1-4; TRBD1 agrees at 9 bases. Per the germline V gene, CDR1 is SGHRS and CDR2 is YFSETQ. V was clipped by 6 bases and J by 8 bases; unmatched bases: 14. CDR3 length equals 16 residues. The CDR3 protein is CASTNSPGQGEEKLFF. CDR3 nucleotides: TGCGCCAGCACCAATTCGCCGGGACAGGGAGAGGAAAAACTGTTTTTT.

The chain employs TRBV5-6 and TRBJ2-1, with D tentatively TRBD1 or TRBD2 (5 bases each). CDR1 is SGHDT and CDR2 is YYEEEE in the germline V gene. This CDR3 region has 15 residues. Trimming removed 1 base from V and 6 bases from J, with 14 bases in between. The CDR3: CASSLWWGPTNEQFF. CDR3 bases: TGTGCCAGCAGCTTGTGGTGGGGACCCACCAATGAGCAGTTCTTC.

The chain employs TRBV14 and TRBJ2-1, with TRBD1 matching over 8 bases. CDR3 length: 17 amino acids. Germline V CDR1 and CDR2: SGHDN, FVKESK. V was clipped by 0 bases and J by 0 bases; unmatched bases: 4. The CDR3 nucleotides are TGTGCCAGCAGCCAAGATCGGACAGGGAGCTCCTACAATGAGCAGTTCTTC. Amino acid sequence: CASSQDRTGSSYNEQFF.

V gene TRBV29-1 combines with J gene TRBJ1-1, with D tentatively TRBD1 (6 bases). Trimming removed 3 bases from V and 4 bases from J, with 12 bases in between. Looked up from germline, CDR1 is SQVTM and CDR2 is ANQGSEA. The CDR3 is made up of 13 amino acids. CDR3: CSVDRGAGTEAFF. In nucleotides, the CDR3 is TGCAGCGTTGACCGGGGGGCTGGCACTGAAGCTTTCTTT.

The chain has TRBV9 and TRBJ2-5, with TRBD1 matching over 10 bases. The J segment lost 6 bases and the V segment lost 4 bases, leaving 21 bases of the junction unmatched. CDR1 is SGDLS and CDR2 is YYNGEE in the germline V gene. The CDR3 sequence is 19 residues long. The CDR3 nucleotides read TGTGCCAGCAGCACCCACGACAGGGGGCGCCGAGGACTTGAAAAGACCCAGTACTTC. Encoded protein: CASSTHDRGRRGLEKTQYF.

The gene calls are TRBV19 and TRBJ2-7; TRBD1 might be the D (6 bases). Germline V CDR1 and CDR2: LNHDA, SQIVND (reference sequence). V lost 5 bases to trimming and J lost 0 bases, with 14 bases between them. The CDR3 is 15 residues long. This CDR3 reads CASSSRTVSSYEQYF. For the CDR3, the DNA is TGTGCCAGTAGTTCGCGGACAGTATCCTCCTACGAGCAGTACTTC. Combining the CDR3 with reference TRBV19 and TRBJ2-7 gives the whole variable domain DGGITQSPKYLFRKEGQNVTLSCEQNLNHDAMYWYRQDPGQGLRLIYYSQIVNDFQKGDIAEGYSVSREKKESFPLTVTSAQKNPTAFYLCASSSRTVSSYEQYFGPGTRLTVT.

The rearrangement links TRBV7-3 to TRBJ2-7; D may match TRBD1 or TRBD2 (5 bases each). This CDR3 has 15 amino acids. CDR1 SGHTA and CDR2 FQGTGA come from the germline V gene. The V gene lost 0 bases and the J gene lost 3 bases, with 12 bases spanning the gap. The DNA of the CDR3 is TGTGCCAGCAGCTTAACTGGGGGAGAAAGCTACGAGCAGTACTTC. Its protein is CASSLTGGESYEQYF. Combining the CDR3 with reference TRBV7-3 and TRBJ2-7 gives the whole variable domain GAGVSQTPSNKVTEKGKYVELRCDPISGHTALYWYRQSLGQGPEFLIYFQGTGAADDSGLPNDRFFAVRPEGSVSTLKIQRTERGDSAVYLCASSLTGGESYEQYFGPGTRLTVT.

With respect to this clone: Relative to the germline gene, one junction end is altered; a read error may explain this. The chain carries TRBV10-3 and TRBJ2-2; TRBD2 aligns across 7 bases. CDR3 length equals 13 residues. Germline V gene lookup returns CDR1 ENHRY and CDR2 SYGVKD. The CDR3: CAIGGTNSGELFF. The CDR3 bases are TGTGCCATCGGGGGGACTAACAGCGGGGAGCTGTTTTTT.

This chain connects TRBV19 to TRBJ2-7, with D perhaps given as TRBD1 or TRBD2 (5 bases each). There are 16 residues in the CDR3. V lost 2 bases and J 0 bases, leaving 14 bases between the germline ends. Germline-derived CDR1 and CDR2 are LNHDA and SQIVND (reference sequence). The CDR3 region has the DNA TGTGCCAGTAGTATAACGCGGGCAGGGAACTCCTACGAGCAGTACTTC. The encoded protein is CASSITRAGNSYEQYF.

This chain joins TRBV4-3 and TRBJ1-1; D ambiguous. V lost 0 bases and J 8 bases, leaving 13 bases between the germline ends. Germline V gene data show CDR1 as LGHNA and CDR2 as YSLEER. The length of the CDR3 is 14 residues. The CDR3 DNA follows: TGCGCCAGCAGCCAAGATCTGGATCGAATGGAAGCTTTCTTT. This gives the protein CASSQDLDRMEAFF.

The chain combines TRBV14 with TRBJ2-7; D might be TRBD2 (5 bases). V gave up 3 bases and J gave up 4 bases, with 16 bases separating them. CDR1 and CDR2 (germline): SGHDN, FVKESK. This CDR3 spans 15 amino acids. CDR3: CASSHLSGIPYEQYF. CDR3 sequence (DNA): TGTGCCAGCAGCCATCTTTCCGGGATACCATACGAGCAGTACTTC.

The V call is TRBV7-9, the J call TRBJ2-7; D uncertain. Germline lookup yields CDR1 SEHNR and CDR2 FQNEAQ (reference sequence). Between the trimmed V and J ends, which lost 1 base and 10 bases, there was a span of 8 bases. This CDR3 contains 11 residues. In DNA form, the CDR3 reads TGTGCCAGCAGCTTAGTTTCCCGACAGTACTTC. It translates to CASSLVSRQYF.

The CDR3 DNA sequence: TGTGCCAGCAGCCCCTATCAGAGGGGTGGTACTGAAGCTTTCTTT. Translated, it gives CASSPYQRGGTEAFF. The rearrangement joins TRBV7-2 to TRBJ1-1, with D perhaps matching TRBD1 (5 bases). Germline lookup yields CDR1 SGHTA and CDR2 FQGNSA. This CDR3 has 15 amino acids. V lost 5 bases and J 5 bases, leaving 18 bases between the germline ends.

This chain connects TRBV5-1 to TRBJ2-5; no definite D call. The CDR3 is 14 amino acids. Germline V lookup: CDR1 SGHRS, CDR2 YFSETQ. V lost 5 bases, J lost 2 bases, and 13 bases lay in between. The CDR3 reads CASSRSNSQETQYF. Written as DNA, the CDR3 is TGCGCCAGCAGTCGGTCTAATTCGCAAGAGACCCAGTACTTC.

The chain employs TRBV11-3 and TRBJ2-3; D may be TRBD2 (6 bases). This CDR3 has 15 residues. Germline CDR1 and CDR2: SGHNT and YENEEA. The ends were cut back, 5 bases at V and 1 base at J, with 13 bases in the middle. The CDR3 loop is CASSQGRWGTDTQYF. Written as DNA, the CDR3 is TGTGCCAGCAGCCAAGGGAGGTGGGGCACAGATACGCAGTATTTT. The full variable domain, rest sourced from reference TRBV11-3 and TRBJ2-3, is EAGVVQSPRYKIIEKKQPVAFWCNPISGHNTLYWYLQNLGQGPELLIRYENEEAVDDSQLPKDRFSAERLKGVDSTLKIQPAELGDSAVYLCASSQGRWGTDTQYFGPGTRLTVL.

In this sample, this clone turned up once. The V call is TRBV5-6, the J call TRBJ1-6; the D is unclear. There are 15 residues in the CDR3. Trimming removed 1 base from V and 7 bases from J, with 12 bases in between. From germline, CDR1 is SGHDT and CDR2 YYEEEE. The CDR3 protein is CASSLNRLGNSPLHF. As DNA, the CDR3 is TGTGCCAGCAGCTTGAATAGGCTAGGCAATTCACCCCTCCACTTT. Combining the CDR3 with reference TRBV5-6 and TRBJ1-6 gives the whole variable domain DAGVTQSPTHLIKTRGQQVTLRCSPKSGHDTVSWYQQALGQGPQFIFQYYEEEERQRGNFPDRFSGHQFPNYSSELNVNALLLGDSALYLCASSLNRLGNSPLHFGNGTRLTVT.